This record looks at one TCR beta chain sequence and its context. These data are taken from a study of long-term antiretroviral therapy in people with HIV. The CDR3 consists of 15 residues. The germline gives CDR1 SGDLS, CDR2 YYNGEE. V lost 0 bases and J lost 2, with 10 bases in between. The libraries were made with immunoSEQ v3.0 at survey level. The method was immunoSEQ multiplex PCR; TCRdb's version includes in-frame clones alone and lacks a portion of them. The table shows about 16,000 clones, with more than 65% occurring only once. Sample: unsorted PBMCs, taken roughly 1.2 years before starting antiretroviral therapy. The receptor was isolated from a young man with HIV. This chain uses TRBV9 with TRBJ2-3; D might be TRBD1 (6 bases). The CDR3 sequence is CASSVEGVPTDTQYF. In nucleotides, the CDR3 is TGTGCCAGCAGCGTAGAGGGGGTACCCACAGATACGCAGTATTTT.